The source of this T cell receptor (beta chain) is a study of radiation and T cells in renal cell carcinoma. Study-wide results and caveats: In blood, top tumor clones expanded by 2 weeks, shrinking by 4.

The sample's time point: blood 4 weeks post-SBRT, at nephrectomy. The sample's treatment: 15 Gy SBRT to primary tumor, nephrectomy 4 weeks later. Radiation-treated patients gave blood at baseline, week 2 and week 4. Clear cell pathology was present in this patient's renal cell carcinoma. A remark on this clone: The antigen remains unidentified.

The data were produced by immunoSEQ multiplex PCR, yet TCRdb's version contains in-frame clones alone and is incomplete. Of under 100,000 clones listed, 80% to 90% are singletons. Germline V gene lookup returns CDR1 SGHRS and CDR2 YFSETQ. Losses at the gene ends were 4 bases for V and 4 bases for J; bases not matched to a gene: 7. This CDR3 is 15 amino acids long. The sample here was blood, taken from a patient whose treatment included radiotherapy and nephrectomy. The sequence came from a man in his 60s with renal cell carcinoma. The chain has TRBV5-1 and TRBJ2-5; 10 bases match TRBD1. The CDR3 region is CASSRGQGFGETQYF. The DNA for the CDR3 is TGCGCCAGCAGCCGGGGACAGGGGTTCGGAGAGACCCAGTACTTC.